The rows below give T cell receptor beta chains drawn from one sample of a study of Graves' ophthalmopathy and Graves' hyperthyroidism. In TCRdb, the multiplex PCR reads were re-called with MiXCR into one record per CDR3 protein. The repertoire holds a few hundred thousand distinct CDR3 sequences, with roughly 14% as singletons. Sequences were obtained from peripheral blood. The receptors originated from a woman under 30 with stable Graves' hyperthyroidism. Both conserved end residues are part of each CDR3. D genes are given only for firm matches. The size entry is marked missing in some rows and otherwise reads once, few, many or a size class.

V gene	J gene	clone size	D gene	CDR3 protein	CDR3 DNA
TRBV24-1	TRBJ1-4	many	.	CATSDGTTNEKLFF	TGTGCCACCAGTGATGGGACGACCAATGAAAAACTGTTTTTT
TRBV11-3	TRBJ1-1	many	TRBD1	CASSLEGAEEAFF	TGTGCCAGCAGCCTAGAGGGGGCGGAGGAAGCTTTCTTT
TRBV28	TRBJ2-5	many	TRBD1	CASSGDREKKTQYF	TGTGCCAGCAGTGGGGACAGGGAGAAGAAGACCCAGTACTTC
TRBV6-2/TRBV6-3	TRBJ2-5	few	.	CASSYSRWETQYF	TGTGCCAGCAGTTACTCGAGGTGGGAGACCCAGTACTTC
TRBV28	TRBJ1-5	.	.	CASSSHGPIGGQPQHF	TGTGCCAGCAGTTCCCACGGCCCGATTGGGGGGCAGCCCCAGCATTTT
TRBV5-1	TRBJ1-2	many	.	CASSRPTNTGGYTF	TGCGCCAGCAGCCGACCGACCAATACTGGGGGCTACACCTTC
TRBV6-2/TRBV6-3	TRBJ1-1	many	.	CASSYRGKSEAFF	TGTGCCAGCAGTTACAGGGGAAAGTCTGAAGCTTTCTTT
TRBV7-2	TRBJ2-5	.	TRBD2	CASSPPVLARGETQYF	TGTGCCAGCAGCCCTCCCGTACTAGCGAGAGGAGAGACCCAGTACTTC
TRBV11-2	TRBJ2-2	few	.	CASSLTRGGTGELFF	TGTGCCAGCAGCTTGACACGGGGTGGCACCGGGGAGCTGTTTTTT
TRBV29-1	TRBJ2-7	many	.	CSVTGTSFYEQYF	TGCAGCGTTACAGGGACATCCTTCTACGAGCAGTACTTC
TRBV6-5	TRBJ1-1	few	.	CASSYLAATEAFF	TGTGCCAGCAGTTACCTGGCAGCAACTGAAGCTTTCTTT
TRBV15	TRBJ2-7	many	TRBD1	CATSRHRTGGYEQYF	TGTGCCACCAGCAGACACCGGACAGGGGGCTACGAGCAGTACTTC
TRBV24-1	TRBJ1-2	many	TRBD1	CATSGTRGHKGYTF	TGTGCCACCAGTGGGACCAGGGGGCACAAGGGCTACACCTTC
TRBV11-2	TRBJ1-2	.	TRBD1	CASSLGQIEFLSGGYTF	TGTGCCAGCAGCCTGGGACAGATTGAGTTTCTGTCTGGTGGCTACACCTTC
TRBV11-2	TRBJ1-6	few	TRBD1	CASSPLTGGGNSPLHF	TGTGCCAGCAGCCCGCTGACAGGGGGCGGCAATTCACCCCTCCACTTT
TRBV24-1	TRBJ2-7	.	.	CATSDQDWSHEQYF	TGTGCCACCAGTGACCAGGACTGGTCCCACGAGCAGTACTTC
TRBV5-5	TRBJ1-6	.	.	CASSETPLQQGNSPLHF	TGTGCCAGCAGCGAAACCCCCCTACAGCAGGGAAATTCACCCCTCCACTTT
TRBV20-1	TRBJ2-2	few	.	CSAHRTRGELFF	TGCAGTGCCCACAGAACGCGCGGGGAGCTGTTTTTT
TRBV7-2	TRBJ1-3	many	.	CASSLRGSGNTIYF	TGTGCCAGCAGCTTGAGAGGCTCTGGAAACACCATATATTTT
TRBV7-6	TRBJ2-7	many	.	CASSPSGGRHEQYF	TGTGCCAGCAGCCCCTCCGGGGGGCGCCACGAGCAGTACTTC
TRBV19	TRBJ1-5	.	.	CASQLDTVGQPQHF	TGTGCCAGCCAATTGGATACGGTTGGCCAGCCCCAGCATTTT
TRBV9	TRBJ2-7	few	TRBD2	CASSRGPVAGGSYEQYF	TGTGCCAGCAGCCGTGGGCCAGTAGCGGGGGGCTCCTACGAGCAGTACTTC
TRBV13	TRBJ1-6	many	.	CASSFGIRLNSPLHF	TGTGCCAGCAGCTTCGGGATACGGTTGAATTCACCCCTCCACTTT
TRBV29-1	TRBJ1-1	many	TRBD1	CSLNRGNTEAFF	TGCAGCCTCAACAGGGGGAATACTGAAGCTTTCTTT
TRBV12-3/TRBV12-4	TRBJ2-3	few	.	CASSFDGSTDTQYF	TGTGCCAGCAGTTTTGACGGAAGCACAGATACGCAGTATTTT
TRBV2	TRBJ2-7	many	TRBD2	CASRDSSGGYNEQYF	TGTGCCAGCAGAGATAGTAGCGGGGGCTACAACGAGCAGTACTTC
TRBV6-1	TRBJ2-7	many	TRBD1	CAGSRTGLYEQYF	TGTGCCGGTTCACGGACAGGGCTCTACGAGCAGTACTTC
TRBV12-3/TRBV12-4	TRBJ2-7	many	.	CASNHGGPYEQYF	TGTGCCAGCAATCACGGGGGCCCCTACGAGCAGTACTTC
TRBV11-1	TRBJ2-7	few	.	CASSWNSRAAFYEQYF	TGTGCCAGCAGCTGGAACTCCCGGGCCGCCTTCTACGAGCAGTACTTC
TRBV19	TRBJ1-2	many	.	CASRGPSDSGYTF	TGTGCCAGCAGGGGCCCTAGCGATTCTGGCTACACCTTC
TRBV12-3/TRBV12-4	TRBJ2-7	.	TRBD2	CASSLDGGAIEQYF	TGTGCCAGCAGTTTGGACGGGGGGGCTATCGAGCAGTACTTC
TRBV4-1	TRBJ1-1	few	.	CASSQGGPTEAFF	TGCGCCAGCAGCCAAGGGGGGCCCACTGAAGCTTTCTTT
TRBV11-3	TRBJ2-5	many	.	CASSSTSFLAGAQETQYF	TGTGCCAGCAGCTCCACCTCCTTCCTGGCGGGGGCCCAAGAGACCCAGTACTTC
TRBV6-1	TRBJ2-5	many	TRBD1	CASTTAKLGQGGETQYF	TGTGCCAGCACTACCGCAAAACTAGGACAGGGTGGGGAGACCCAGTACTTC
TRBV29-1	TRBJ1-1	.	.	CSAGGGAKAFF	TGCAGCGCCGGGGGGGGGGCGAAGGCTTTCTTT
TRBV9	TRBJ2-7	.	.	CASIPRGLRGEQYF	TGTGCCAGCATCCCACGAGGACTCCGGGGCGAGCAGTACTTC
TRBV19	TRBJ2-2	many	.	CATSGLLGTGELFF	TGTGCGACCTCGGGACTCCTGGGTACCGGGGAGCTGTTTTTT
TRBV12-3/TRBV12-4	TRBJ1-5	.	TRBD1	CASKGTGGSHQPQHF	TGTGCCAGCAAGGGGACAGGGGGTTCGCATCAGCCCCAGCATTTT
TRBV13	TRBJ2-7	.	TRBD2	CASSPRLAGYEQYF	TGTGCCAGCAGCCCCCGGCTAGCGGGCTACGAGCAGTACTTC
TRBV3-1	TRBJ1-6	many	.	CASSLGVETSPLHF	TGTGCCAGCAGCCTCGGGGTTGAAACATCACCCCTCCACTTT
TRBV19	TRBJ1-2	many	.	CASSIEEGIGGYTF	TGTGCCAGTAGTATAGAGGAGGGGATCGGTGGCTACACCTTC
TRBV20-1	TRBJ2-5	many	.	CSARAKGTSWETQYF	TGCAGTGCTAGAGCTAAGGGCACCAGCTGGGAGACCCAGTACTTC
TRBV6-1	TRBJ1-1	.	.	CASSATGRNTEAFF	TGTGCCAGCAGTGCCACCGGGAGGAACACTGAAGCTTTCTTT
TRBV6-5	TRBJ1-2	few	.	CASSYSFGLNYGYTF	TGTGCCAGCAGTTACTCTTTCGGCCTTAACTATGGCTACACCTTC
TRBV29-1	TRBJ1-2	many	.	CSVDIRPGRTF	TGCAGCGTTGATATTCGGCCAGGGAGGACCTTC
TRBV7-2	TRBJ2-5	many	TRBD2	CASSKGLAGGTQYF	TGTGCCAGCAGCAAGGGACTAGCGGGGGGGACCCAGTACTTC
TRBV11-2	TRBJ1-1	.	TRBD1	CASSSFRDRSGAFF	TGTGCCAGCAGCTCCTTTCGGGACAGGTCTGGAGCTTTCTTT
TRBV10-3	TRBJ2-2	many	.	CAISSNTGELFF	TGTGCCATCAGTTCCAACACCGGGGAGCTGTTTTTT
TRBV6-4	TRBJ1-1	.	.	CASFGSMNTEAFF	TGTGCCAGCTTTGGCAGCATGAACACTGAAGCTTTCTTT
TRBV5-6	TRBJ1-6	.	.	CASKSGITILNNSPLHF	TGTGCCAGCAAGTCGGGGATCACCATTTTGAATAATTCACCCCTCCACTTT
TRBV6-2/TRBV6-3	TRBJ2-2	many	.	CASERTGELFF	TGTGCCAGCGAACGCACCGGGGAGCTGTTTTTT
TRBV2	TRBJ1-2	many	TRBD1	CASSVGTGKKYTF	TGTGCCAGCAGTGTCGGGACAGGGAAGAAGTACACCTTC
TRBV19	TRBJ1-1	many	.	CASQSTTNTEAFF	TGTGCCAGTCAATCAACGACGAACACTGAAGCTTTCTTT